A single sample gave rise to the 20 T cell receptor beta chains below, sequenced in a study of blood T cell repertoires in COVID-19. Profiling relied on immunoSEQ multiplex PCR, and the TCRdb table lists in-frame clones only, not all of them. The data contain roughly 150,000 clones, more than 70% of them singletons. The sequencing sample was made of peripheral blood. These receptors originate from a woman in her forties or fifties with acute or convalescent COVID-19.

Many counts were recorded for this clone. V gene TRBV20-1 combines with J gene TRBJ2-3, with unresolved D. CDR3 length: 14 residues. V dropped 3 bases and J dropped 4 bases, with 14 bases sitting between them. In germline, CDR1 is DFQATT, CDR2 SNEGSKA (reference sequence). CDR3 protein: CSASLSLEADTQYF. CDR3 coding DNA: TGCAGTGCTAGTCTTAGCCTAGAAGCAGATACGCAGTATTTT.

The V and J genes are TRBV6-5 and TRBJ2-5; TRBD1 matches 10 bases. V was clipped by 8 bases and J by 2 bases; unmatched bases: 8. The CDR3 is 15 amino acids. Germline V gene sequence: CDR1 MNHEY, CDR2 SVGAGI. In DNA, the CDR3 is TGTGCCAGCGGATCGGGACAGGGGAGGCAAGAGACCCAGTACTTC. Its protein product is CASGSGQGRQETQYF.

This clone was seen a single time. The gene calls are TRBV28 and TRBJ1-3; the D is unclear. The V and J ends lost 2 bases and 0 bases respectively, with 11 bases between them. Germline assignment: CDR1 MDHEN and CDR2 SYDVKM. The CDR3 sequence is 16 residues long. CDR3 amino acids: CASSLPGEHSGNTIYF. The CDR3 bases are TGTGCCAGCAGTTTACCAGGTGAACACTCTGGAAACACCATATATTTT.

The rearrangement joins TRBV13 to TRBJ1-4; tentatively, D is TRBD1 (6 bases). The length of the CDR3 is 14 residues. V dropped 5 bases and J dropped 5 bases, with 12 bases sitting between them. Germline CDR1 is PRHDT and CDR2 is FYEKMQ (reference sequence). The CDR3 coding sequence is TGTGCCAGCAGCGGACAGCAAGCGAATGAAAAACTGTTTTTT. Protein product: CASSGQQANEKLFF.

J is TRBJ2-3 and V is TRBV5-1; D is unresolved. The germline V gene encodes CDR1 SGHRS and CDR2 YFSETQ. Trimming took off 5 bases at V and 2 bases at J, with 15 bases between the two ends. The CDR3 contains 15 residues. The CDR3 loop reads CASRRLVEYTDTQYF. The CDR3 coding sequence is TGCGCCAGCAGAAGACTCGTCGAATACACAGATACGCAGTATTTT.

The chain recombines TRBV14 with TRBJ1-3; D is undetermined. Germline V CDR1 and CDR2: SGHDN, FVKESK. Trimming pared 2 bases from V and 2 bases from J, leaving 7 bases between. This CDR3 region has 14 residues. CDR3 in DNA: TGTGCCAGCAGCCAATGGGGAGCTGGAAACACCATATATTTT. Its protein product is CASSQWGAGNTIYF.

V and J are TRBV6-6 and TRBJ1-2, with D possibly matching TRBD1 (5 bases). The CDR3 is 12 amino acids. Trimming removed 7 bases from V and 5 bases from J, with 11 bases in between. The germline V gene has CDR1 MNHNY and CDR2 SVGAGI (reference sequence). The DNA for the CDR3 is TGTGCCAGCACCCCCCAGGGATATGGCTACACCTTC. Amino acids: CASTPQGYGYTF.

The chain uses TRBV27 and TRBJ1-6, with 9 bases lining up with TRBD1. This CDR3 spans 19 amino acids. Germline trimming cut 5 bases from V and 5 bases from J; bases unmatched to any gene: 16. Germline loops: CDR1 MNHEY, CDR2 SMNVEV (reference sequence). CDR3 amino acids: CASSHGTGNGGLDNSPLHF. CDR3 sequence (DNA): TGTGCCAGCAGTCACGGGACAGGGAATGGGGGATTGGATAATTCACCCCTCCACTTT.

The chain recombines TRBV5-4 with TRBJ2-7; D uncertain. This CDR3 contains 14 residues. Deletions cut 4 bases from V and 2 bases from J, with 13 bases between. Germline V gives CDR1 SGHNT, CDR2 YYREEE (reference sequence). CDR3 nucleotide sequence: TGTGCCAGCAGCCCCCCTTTTCCCCCCTACGAGCAGTACTTC. Amino acid sequence: CASSPPFPPYEQYF.

This clone was detected many times. The chain carries TRBV28 and TRBJ1-1; D possibly corresponds to TRBD1 (5 bases). Germline loops: CDR1 MDHEN, CDR2 SYDVKM. The CDR3 sequence is 15 residues long. V lost 4 bases and J 0 bases, leaving 12 bases between the germline ends. The CDR3 region is CASSSRQFMNTEAFF. CDR3 nucleotides: TGTGCCAGCAGTTCCCGACAGTTCATGAACACTGAAGCTTTCTTT. Complete variable domain (other parts from reference TRBV28 and TRBJ1-1): DVKVTQSSRYLVKRTGEKVFLECVQDMDHENMFWYRQDPGLGLRLIYFSYDVKMKEKGDIPEGYSVSREKKERFSLILESASTNQTSMYLCASSSRQFMNTEAFFGQGTRLTVV.

The chain joins TRBV7-8 to TRBJ2-5; 7 nucleotides agree with TRBD1. The CDR3 spans 12 residues. Germline values: CDR1 SGHVS, CDR2 FQNEAQ. Trimming took 10 bases from V and 3 from J; bases not matched to a gene: 5. CDR3 coding DNA: TGTGCCAACACAGGGGTTGAAGAGACCCAGTACTTC. Protein sequence: CANTGVEETQYF.

This clone came up once. The chain is built from TRBV7-2 and TRBJ2-7, with D possibly being TRBD2 (6 bases). The CDR3 length is 14 residues. V lost 3 bases and J lost 6, with 15 bases in between. Germline V gives CDR1 SGHTA, CDR2 FQGNSA. CDR3 sequence (DNA): TGTGCCAGCAGCTTCGCGGGGTCCCGCGGCGAGCAGTACTTC. Translated: CASSFAGSRGEQYF.

This CDR3 reads CASSAEGGRQGGLNRGYTF. CDR3 DNA: TGTGCCAGCAGCGCAGAGGGGGGCCGACAGGGTGGGTTGAATAGAGGCTACACCTTC. The rearrangement links TRBV9 to TRBJ1-2, with 7 positions matching TRBD1. V trimming: 3 bases; J trimming: 8 bases; junction bases outside the gene matches: 25. The CDR3 extends over 19 amino acids. From germline, CDR1 is SGDLS and CDR2 YYNGEE.

The chain couples TRBV7-9 to TRBJ2-1; the D gene is possibly TRBD1 (6 bases). The CDR3 sequence is 17 residues long. Germline-derived CDR1 and CDR2 are SEHNR and FQNEAQ (reference sequence). Trimming stripped 5 bases from V and 0 bases from J, with 17 bases between. The CDR3 sequence is CASSKLQGPGSYNEQFF. CDR3 coding DNA: TGTGCCAGCAGCAAACTACAGGGACCGGGCTCCTACAATGAGCAGTTCTTC.

The chain uses TRBV5-1 and TRBJ2-7; weak D call: TRBD2 (5 bases). CDR1 is SGHRS and CDR2 is YFSETQ in the germline V gene. V was clipped by 4 bases and J by 8 bases, with 16 bases between them. This CDR3 region has 13 residues. CDR3 protein: CASSLGDPPQQYF. CDR3 coding DNA: TGCGCCAGCAGCCTCGGGGATCCGCCCCAGCAGTACTTC.

This sequence joins TRBV29-1 and TRBJ1-2, with D possibly being TRBD1 (5 bases). V lost 7 bases and J 2 bases, leaving 17 bases between the germline ends. Per the germline V gene, CDR1 is SQVTM and CDR2 is ANQGSEA. This CDR3 has 14 amino acids. CDR3 nucleotides: TGCAGCGGTCGGACGGGGGACGTGAACTATGGCTACACCTTC. Amino acids: CSGRTGDVNYGYTF. Together with reference TRBV29-1 and TRBJ1-2, the CDR3 gives the full variable domain: SAVISQKPSRDICQRGTSLTIQCQVDSQVTMMFWYRQQPGQSLTLIATANQGSEATYESGFVIDKFPISRPNLTFSTLTVSNMSPEDSSIYLCSGRTGDVNYGYTFGSGTRLTVV.

This clone was picked up one time. The chain is built from TRBV9 and TRBJ1-2, with 8 positions matching TRBD1. Germline CDR1 reads SGDLS; CDR2 reads YYNGEE. CDR3 length: 14 residues. V was pared by 3 bases and J by 7 bases, with 8 bases of the junction left unmatched. The DNA of the CDR3 is TGTGCCAGCAGCGCGATCGGACAGGGCCCTGGCTACACCTTC. Amino acid sequence: CASSAIGQGPGYTF.

The chain recombines TRBV19 with TRBJ1-1, with a tentative D call TRBD1 (6 bases). This CDR3 contains 13 residues. In germline, CDR1 is LNHDA, CDR2 SQIVND (reference sequence). Trimming shortened V by 6 bases and J by 1 base, and 9 bases separated the two germline ends. This chain's CDR3 is CASRVDRNTEAFF. CDR3 coding DNA: TGTGCCAGTAGGGTGGACAGGAACACTGAAGCTTTCTTT. The variable domain in full, completed from reference TRBV19 and TRBJ1-1, reads DGGITQSPKYLFRKEGQNVTLSCEQNLNHDAMYWYRQDPGQGLRLIYYSQIVNDFQKGDIAEGYSVSREKKESFPLTVTSAQKNPTAFYLCASRVDRNTEAFFGQGTRLTVV.

In DNA form, the CDR3 reads TGTGCCAGTAGTATCTCGGGACAAGCCGATCAGCCCCAGCATTTT. This translates into CASSISGQADQPQHF. The J gene is TRBJ1-5, the V gene TRBV19; tentative D call: TRBD1 (6 bases). Germline CDR1 and CDR2: LNHDA and SQIVND (reference sequence). The V end lost 3 bases, the J end lost 5 bases, and 14 bases lay between the germline ends. The CDR3 has 15 amino acids.

The chain carries TRBV19 and TRBJ1-5; tentative D call: TRBD1 (6 bases). The CDR3 is 16 amino acids. In germline, CDR1 is LNHDA, CDR2 SQIVND (reference sequence). Trimming left V 5 bases short and J 1 base short, with 15 bases between. CDR3 sequence: CASSLSGGGSNQPQHF. For the CDR3, the DNA is TGTGCCAGTAGTCTTTCTGGGGGCGGGAGCAATCAGCCCCAGCATTTT.